This T cell receptor beta chain was sequenced during a study of CD8+CD57+ T cells in acquired aplastic anemia. General study points: Lower diversity was found in CD8+CD57+ cells than in total CD4+ and CD8+ pools in patients.

Trimming stripped 3 bases from V and 5 bases from J, with 5 bases between. Per the germline V gene, CDR1 is SGHTS and CDR2 is YDEGEE. This CDR3 comprises 11 residues. Using genomic DNA as the template, TCR beta VDJ and CDR3 profiling was carried out. Using its own MiXCR run on the reads, TCRdb lists one record per CDR3 protein. The table records about 20,000 distinct CDR3 sequences, 40% of them present only once. The patients chosen for sequencing had shown expansion of CD8+CD57+ cells (detected by flow cytometry). The sample holds many counts of this clonotype. The antigen remains unidentified. The sample comprised CD8+CD57+ T cells sorted from PBMCs. The subset here: bead-enriched CD8+CD57+ effector memory T cells from SAA patients. The chain recombines TRBV5-8 with TRBJ1-1, with a tentative D call TRBD1 (5 bases). The receptor was isolated from a human donor with aplastic anemia. The CDR3, as DNA: TGTGCCAGCAGCTGGGGGACTGAAGCTTTCTTT. It encodes CASSWGTEAFF.